One sample yielded the 6 T cell receptor beta chains listed below, sequenced in a study of T cells after somatic rescue of genetic block. Repertoires were generated with immunoSEQ multiplex PCR, while TCRdb's copy carries only in-frame clones and drops some. The repertoire has about 68,000 clones, 80% to 95% of them found once; the top ten carry about 2.7%. Sequencing used peripheral blood mononuclear cells (PBMCs). These receptors all come from a man aged 40-55 years.

The rearrangement uses TRBV5-4 and TRBJ2-1, with D possibly being TRBD2 (6 bases). Trimming stripped 2 bases from V and 0 bases from J, with 9 bases between. CDR1 and CDR2 (germline): SGHNT, YYREEE (reference sequence). The CDR3 sequence is 15 residues long. The CDR3 coding sequence is TGTGCCAGCAGCTTATTGCGGGACTCCTACAATGAGCAGTTCTTC. Protein sequence: CASSLLRDSYNEQFF.

A few counts support this clone. The chain has TRBV27 and TRBJ2-1; TRBD1 might be the D (6 bases). Germline V CDR1 and CDR2: MNHEY, SMNVEV (reference sequence). The CDR3 is made up of 14 amino acids. The V gene lost 3 bases and the J gene lost 6 bases, with 12 bases spanning the gap. The CDR3 sequence is CASSLTGFSNEQFF. Written as DNA, the CDR3 is TGTGCCAGCAGTTTGACAGGCTTTTCCAATGAGCAGTTCTTC.

The chain employs TRBV4-1 and TRBJ2-7, with a possible D match to TRBD1 (5 bases). Per the germline V gene, CDR1 is MGHRA and CDR2 is YSYEKL. The CDR3 is 15 residues long. The V gene lost 1 base and the J gene lost 2 bases, with 12 bases spanning the gap. CDR3 protein: CASSQGAGYTYEQYF. DNA for the CDR3: TGCGCCAGCAGCCAAGGGGCAGGGTATACCTACGAGCAGTACTTC.

V is TRBV7-2 and J is TRBJ1-5; D is possibly TRBD1 (5 bases). V lost 2 bases and J 6 bases, leaving 11 bases between the germline ends. CDR1 SGHTA and CDR2 FQGNSA come from the germline V gene. There are 14 residues in the CDR3. DNA of the CDR3: TGTGCCAGCAGCTTATCAGGGATCGGTCAGCCCCAGCATTTT. Protein product: CASSLSGIGQPQHF.

The chain couples TRBV9 to TRBJ1-1, with a weak D call TRBD1 (5 bases). V lost 4 bases and J lost 2, with 18 bases in between. The V gene's germline CDR1 is SGDLS and CDR2 YYNGEE. The CDR3 has 16 residues. The CDR3 DNA follows: TGTGCCAGCAGCCCAGGGCGTACGGGCCCAAACACTGAAGCTTTCTTT. Its translation: CASSPGRTGPNTEAFF.

This chain uses TRBV7-2 with TRBJ1-1; 7 bases agree with TRBD1. Germline V gene data show CDR1 as SGHTA and CDR2 as FQGNSA. The CDR3 runs 14 residues. V lost 5 bases to trimming and J lost 4 bases; unmatched junction nucleotides: 7. CDR3 sequence: CASSLQGSFTEAFF. CDR3 coding DNA: TGTGCCAGCAGCCTACAGGGGAGTTTCACTGAAGCTTTCTTT.